This entry concerns a single T cell receptor beta chain. Its antigen is unidentified. Donors counted as nominally healthy when sampled, yet unrecorded immune exposures were likely. Between the trimmed V and J ends, which lost 5 bases and 8 bases, there was a span of 15 bases. The germline gives CDR1 MNHEY, CDR2 SMNVEV (reference sequence). This CDR3 spans 14 amino acids. The sample comes from a study of cytomegalovirus exposure and HLA in healthy donors. The overall study: In terms of ancestry, the Caucasian-associated cluster contained about 81% of the 350 to 450 genotyped donors.

The PCR employed 60 Vbeta primers together with 13 Jbeta primers. Repertoires were generated with immunoSEQ multiplex PCR, while TCRdb's copy carries only in-frame clones and drops some. The sample carries 200,000 to 250,000 clones, approximately 81% recorded once. Regarding the study as a whole: TCR beta sequences numbering 16,951 were associated with HLA alleles at 0.05 false discovery rate in a later analysis.

The specimen was PBMCs. The TCR was taken from a human donor in good health. The chain uses TRBV27 and TRBJ2-2; a weak D match, TRBD1 (5 bases). The CDR3 sequence: CASSTWTTRGELFF. CDR3 DNA sequence: TGTGCCAGCAGTACCTGGACAACTCGAGGGGAGCTGTTTTTT.